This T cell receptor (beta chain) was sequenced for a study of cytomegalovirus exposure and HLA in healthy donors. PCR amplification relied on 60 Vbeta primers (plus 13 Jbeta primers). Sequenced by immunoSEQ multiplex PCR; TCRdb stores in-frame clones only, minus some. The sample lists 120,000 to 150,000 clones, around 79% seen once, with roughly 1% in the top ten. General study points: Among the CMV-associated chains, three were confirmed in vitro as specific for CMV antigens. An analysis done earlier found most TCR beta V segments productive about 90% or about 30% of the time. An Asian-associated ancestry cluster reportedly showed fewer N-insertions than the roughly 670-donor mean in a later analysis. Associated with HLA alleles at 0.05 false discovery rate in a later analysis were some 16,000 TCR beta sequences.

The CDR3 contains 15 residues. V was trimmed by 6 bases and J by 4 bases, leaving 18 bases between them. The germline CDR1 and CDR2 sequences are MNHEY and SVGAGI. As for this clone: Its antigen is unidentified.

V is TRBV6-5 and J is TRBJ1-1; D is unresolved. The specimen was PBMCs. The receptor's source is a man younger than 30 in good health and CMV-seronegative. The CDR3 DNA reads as TGTGCCAGCAGGGCATGGGAGGGAGGGAGCACTGAAGCTTTCTTT. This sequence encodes CASRAWEGGSTEAFF.